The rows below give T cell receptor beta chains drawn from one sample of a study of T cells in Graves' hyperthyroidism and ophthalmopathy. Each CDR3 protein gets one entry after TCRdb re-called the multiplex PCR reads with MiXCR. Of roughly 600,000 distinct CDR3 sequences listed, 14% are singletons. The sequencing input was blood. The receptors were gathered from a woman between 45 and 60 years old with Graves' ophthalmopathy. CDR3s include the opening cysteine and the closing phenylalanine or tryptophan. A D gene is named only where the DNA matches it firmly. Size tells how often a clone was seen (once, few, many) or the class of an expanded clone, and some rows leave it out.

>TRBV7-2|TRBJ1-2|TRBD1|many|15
CASSLRTGVGYGYTF
TGTGCCAGCAGCTTACGGACAGGGGTAGGGTATGGCTACACCTTC
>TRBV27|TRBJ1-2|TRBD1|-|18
CASRSYGTGWNLDYGYTF
TGTGCCAGCAGGTCTTACGGGACAGGGTGGAATTTGGACTATGGCTACACCTTC
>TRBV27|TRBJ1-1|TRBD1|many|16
CASSRIRDRVGAEAFF
TGTGCCAGCAGTCGTATCCGGGACAGGGTGGGCGCTGAAGCTTTCTTT
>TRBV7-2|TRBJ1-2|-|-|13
CASSLIPLRGYTF
TGTGCCAGCAGCTTAATCCCCTTGAGGGGCTACACCTTC
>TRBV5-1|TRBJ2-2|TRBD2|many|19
CASSSNYPGLAPNTGELFF
TGCGCCAGCAGCTCGAATTATCCGGGACTAGCGCCCAACACCGGGGAGCTGTTTTTT
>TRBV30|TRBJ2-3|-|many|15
CAWSVGRGTEYTQYF
TGTGCCTGGAGTGTTGGCAGGGGAACGGAATATACGCAGTATTTT
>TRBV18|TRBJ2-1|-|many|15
CASSPLFGIVGEQFF
TGTGCCAGCTCACCACTGTTTGGGATAGTCGGTGAGCAGTTCTTC
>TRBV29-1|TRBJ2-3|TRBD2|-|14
CSVETSGRADTQYF
TGCAGCGTTGAAACTAGCGGGAGGGCGGATACGCAGTATTTT
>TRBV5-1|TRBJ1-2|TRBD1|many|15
CASSLSRDRGGGYTF
TGCGCCAGCAGCCTATCCCGGGACAGGGGCGGTGGCTACACCTTC
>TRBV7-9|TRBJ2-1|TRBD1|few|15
CASSPKGDRVNEQFF
TGTGCCAGCAGCCCAAAAGGGGACAGGGTAAATGAGCAGTTCTTC
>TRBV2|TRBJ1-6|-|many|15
CASSVSGTEYSPLHF
TGTGCCAGCAGTGTCTCGGGCACCGAGTATTCACCCCTCCACTTT
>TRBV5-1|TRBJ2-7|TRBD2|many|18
CASSVTGTSGIFAYEQYF
TGCGCCAGCAGCGTTACCGGGACTAGCGGGATTTTCGCCTACGAGCAGTACTTC
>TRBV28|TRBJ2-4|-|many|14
CASSLRVAKNIQYF
TGTGCCAGCAGCCTTAGGGTAGCCAAAAACATTCAGTACTTC
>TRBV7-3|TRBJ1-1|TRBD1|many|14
CASSSTGGAGEAFF
TGTGCCAGCAGCTCGACAGGGGGCGCCGGGGAAGCTTTCTTT
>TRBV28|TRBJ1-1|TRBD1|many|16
CASSLETGDLNTEAFF
TGTGCCAGCAGTTTGGAGACAGGGGACTTGAACACTGAAGCTTTCTTT
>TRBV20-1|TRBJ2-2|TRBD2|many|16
CSAIVAGGPNTGELFF
TGCAGTGCTATTGTAGCGGGAGGGCCGAACACCGGGGAGCTGTTTTTT
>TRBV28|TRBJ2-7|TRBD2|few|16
CASRLTSGRAKYEQYF
TGTGCCAGCAGACTTACTAGCGGGAGGGCCAAATACGAGCAGTACTTC
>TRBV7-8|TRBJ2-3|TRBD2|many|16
CASSWTSGRGVDTQYF
TGTGCCAGCAGCTGGACTAGCGGGAGAGGAGTAGATACGCAGTATTTT
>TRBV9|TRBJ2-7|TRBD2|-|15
CASSVPSGRSYEQYF
TGTGCCAGCAGCGTCCCTAGCGGGAGGTCCTACGAGCAGTACTTC
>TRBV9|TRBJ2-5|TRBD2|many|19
CASSPQTGTRNWYQETQYF
TGTGCCAGCAGCCCTCAGACCGGGACTAGGAATTGGTACCAAGAGACCCAGTACTTC
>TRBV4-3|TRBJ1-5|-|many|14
CASSPSIDPQPQHF
TGCGCCAGCAGCCCATCTATTGACCCGCAGCCCCAGCATTTT
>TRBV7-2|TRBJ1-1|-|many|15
CASSLGRAMNTEAFF
TGTGCCAGCAGCTTAGGCCGGGCCATGAACACTGAAGCTTTCTTT
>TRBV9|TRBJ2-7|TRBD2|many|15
CASSSGRSKSHEQYF
TGTGCCAGCAGTAGCGGGAGATCTAAGTCCCACGAGCAGTACTTC
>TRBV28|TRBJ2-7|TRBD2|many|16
CASSLGVAGGTYEQYF
TGTGCCAGCAGTCTTGGAGTTGCGGGGGGGACCTACGAGCAGTACTTC
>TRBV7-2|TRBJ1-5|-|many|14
CASSLVSGNQPQHF
TGTGCCAGCAGCTTGGTTTCGGGGAATCAGCCCCAGCATTTT
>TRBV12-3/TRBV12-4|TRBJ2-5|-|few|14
CASSFRQGQGTQYF
TGTGCCAGCAGTTTTCGGCAGGGCCAAGGGACCCAGTACTTC
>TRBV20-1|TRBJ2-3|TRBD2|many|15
CSAMLRELVTDTQYF
TGCAGTGCTATGTTGCGGGAGCTAGTCACAGATACGCAGTATTTT
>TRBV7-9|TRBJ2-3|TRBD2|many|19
CASSQQGGRLAGDADTQYF
TGTGCCAGCAGCCAACAGGGAGGGAGACTAGCGGGAGACGCAGATACGCAGTATTTT
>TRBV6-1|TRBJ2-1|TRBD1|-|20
CASIPSARTGPRMTYNEQFF
TGTGCCAGCATACCATCCGCCCGGACAGGCCCCCGGATGACTTACAATGAGCAGTTCTTC
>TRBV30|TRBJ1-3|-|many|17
CAWSVWIGADSGNTIYF
TGTGCCTGGAGTGTCTGGATAGGGGCCGACTCTGGAAACACCATATATTTT
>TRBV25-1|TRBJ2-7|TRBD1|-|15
CASSVATGTGVEQYF
TGTGCCAGCAGTGTAGCAACCGGGACAGGGGTCGAGCAGTACTTC
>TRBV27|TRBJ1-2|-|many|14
CASSLWVGSDGYTF
TGTGCCAGCAGTTTATGGGTCGGGAGTGATGGCTACACCTTC
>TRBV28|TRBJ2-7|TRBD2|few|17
CASSLRIGLADSYEQYF
TGTGCCAGCAGTTTAAGGATCGGACTAGCGGACTCCTACGAGCAGTACTTC
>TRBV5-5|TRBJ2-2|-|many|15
CASSTLASDTGELFF
TGTGCCAGCAGCACCCTGGCGAGCGACACCGGGGAGCTGTTTTTT
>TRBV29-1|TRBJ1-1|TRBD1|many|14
CSVASDRGGTEAFF
TGCAGCGTTGCCTCGGACAGGGGGGGCACTGAAGCTTTCTTT
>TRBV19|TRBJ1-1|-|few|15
CASSTFKGRNTEAFF
TGTGCCAGTAGTACTTTTAAGGGCAGGAACACTGAAGCTTTCTTT
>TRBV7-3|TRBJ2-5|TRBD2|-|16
CASSSGLAGGAETQYF
TGTGCCAGCAGCTCGGGACTAGCGGGAGGGGCAGAGACCCAGTACTTC
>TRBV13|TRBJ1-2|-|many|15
CASSLGQGNFYGYTF
TGTGCCAGCAGCTTAGGGCAGGGAAACTTTTATGGCTACACCTTC
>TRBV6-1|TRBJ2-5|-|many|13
CASGLQVQETQYF
TGTGCCAGCGGACTTCAGGTCCAAGAGACCCAGTACTTC
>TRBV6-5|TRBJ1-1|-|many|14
CASSYAGMNTEAFF
TGTGCCAGCAGTTACGCAGGGATGAACACTGAAGCTTTCTTT
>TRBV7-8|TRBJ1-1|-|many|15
CASSLSSGGGTEAFF
TGTGCCAGCAGCTTAAGCTCGGGCGGCGGCACTGAAGCTTTCTTT
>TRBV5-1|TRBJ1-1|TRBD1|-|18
CASSQDPPSGGRDTEAFF
TGCGCCAGCAGCCAAGATCCACCGTCAGGGGGTAGGGACACTGAAGCTTTCTTT
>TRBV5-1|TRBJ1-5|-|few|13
CASSLDVGQPQHF
TGCGCCAGCAGCTTGGATGTGGGTCAGCCCCAGCATTTT
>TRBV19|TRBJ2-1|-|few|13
CASTEATYNEQFF
TGTGCCAGTACCGAGGCGACTTACAATGAGCAGTTCTTC
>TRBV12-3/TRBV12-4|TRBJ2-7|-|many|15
CASSFLPGLGYEQYF
TGTGCCAGCAGTTTTCTTCCGGGACTTGGTTACGAGCAGTACTTC
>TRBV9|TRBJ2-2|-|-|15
CASSVGGGGTGELFF
TGTGCCAGCAGCGTAGGAGGGGGGGGGACCGGGGAGCTGTTTTTT